Listed below are T cell receptor beta chains from one sample, sequenced in a study of blood T cell repertoires in COVID-19. Assay used: immunoSEQ multiplex PCR; TCRdb lists only in-frame clones, some missing. The profile shows under 45,000 clones, approximately 88% of them singletons. Sequenced material: peripheral blood. Receptors were obtained from a human donor in a cohort sampled during active COVID-19. CDR3s leave out the opening cysteine and the closing phenylalanine or tryptophan.

>TRBJ1-6|TRBV27
ASTLGGAANSPLH
>TRBJ1-5|TRBV10-2
ASSEGAHQPQH
>TRBJ2-1|TRBV12-5
ASGLGSYNEQF
>TRBJ2-3|TRBV7-8
ASSSRGGADTQY
>TRBJ1-1|TRBV11-2
ASSLDKRSGAAF
>TRBJ2-7|TRBV9
ASSVDGAGGPYEQY
>TRBJ2-1|TRBV7-9
ASSPTGTEQF
>TRBJ2-6|TRBV9
ASSLGTAGANVLT
>TRBJ2-7|TRBV3-1/TRBV3-2
ASSPIGSSYEQY
>TRBJ2-5|TRBV7-9
AIAGGGLGETQY
>TRBJ2-3|TRBV24-1
ATSDFGRGTDTQY
>TRBJ1-2|TRBV6-5
ASSPRGGAPYGYT
>TRBJ2-7|TRBV18
ASSPSQVSGTYEQY
>TRBJ1-6|TRBV28
ASSLTRPSTGGVSPLH
>TRBJ2-1|TRBV24-1
ATSDPKRGASNEQF
>TRBJ1-6|TRBV19
ASRERGTGKNSPLH
>TRBJ2-1|TRBV4-2
ASSPRSSYNEQF
>TRBJ2-5|TRBV19
ASSPGLAGSGETQY
>TRBJ1-2|TRBV7-8
ASSPEGASNYGYT
>TRBJ2-5|TRBV5-4
ASSITGGQETQY
>TRBJ1-2|TRBV7-2
ASSVNRGPGYT
>TRBJ2-2|TRBV19
ASSPGDYNTGELF
>TRBJ1-1|TRBV6-6
ASSYSGTGGVAF
>TRBJ1-2|TRBV6-5
ASSLQGGDYGYT
>TRBJ1-2|TRBV28
ASSTDRDTNYGYT
>TRBJ2-5|TRBV4-2
ASSHTPPGQGGPAQY
>TRBJ2-1|TRBV3-1/TRBV3-2
ASSQELLAGANEQF
>TRBJ2-3|TRBV9
ASSVGIAGGSFSTDTQY
>TRBJ2-7|TRBV5-1
ASSKQPPSYEQY
>TRBJ2-3|TRBV18
ASSPLAGDTDTQY